This TCR beta chain originates from a study of early T cells in non-severe SARS-CoV-2 infection. Each single cDNA molecule received a unique molecular identifier. TCRdb re-analysed the 5' RACE reads in MiXCR, keeping a single row per CDR3 protein. The table has some 77,000 distinct CDR3 sequences, around 13% seen once. V was clipped by 3 bases and J by 5 bases, with 10 bases between them. From germline, CDR1 is KGHSH and CDR2 LQKENI. The CDR3 is made up of 14 amino acids. This clonotype was obtained from an adult who was a healthcare worker with PCR-confirmed SARS-CoV-2 infection or an uninfected control (not recorded which). The sample consisted of whole blood. The V call is TRBV18, the J call TRBJ1-4; D remains unclear. The CDR3 region is CASSPKDGNEKLFF. CDR3 nucleotide sequence: TGTGCCAGCTCACCCAAGGACGGCAATGAAAAACTGTTTTTT.